Reported below is one TCR beta chain. The PCR contained 60 Vbeta and 13 Jbeta primers. Here immunoSEQ multiplex PCR was the method, and the copy in TCRdb shows in-frame clones only, minus some. The sample includes under 150,000 clones, approximately 80% of them seen just once. This record belongs to a study of cytomegalovirus exposure and HLA in healthy donors. Germline V lookup: CDR1 SGDLS, CDR2 YYNGEE. The CDR3 has 15 amino acids. Unmatched junction bases numbered 2, after V lost 2 bases and J lost 2 bases. The sequenced sample was PBMCs. This TCR derives from a male donor in good health and CMV-seropositive. This chain connects TRBV9 to TRBJ2-5; TRBD2 matches at 11 bases. The CDR3 is CASSVSGGGQETQYF. CDR3 sequence (DNA): TGTGCCAGCAGCGTTAGCGGGGGGGGTCAAGAGACCCAGTACTTC.